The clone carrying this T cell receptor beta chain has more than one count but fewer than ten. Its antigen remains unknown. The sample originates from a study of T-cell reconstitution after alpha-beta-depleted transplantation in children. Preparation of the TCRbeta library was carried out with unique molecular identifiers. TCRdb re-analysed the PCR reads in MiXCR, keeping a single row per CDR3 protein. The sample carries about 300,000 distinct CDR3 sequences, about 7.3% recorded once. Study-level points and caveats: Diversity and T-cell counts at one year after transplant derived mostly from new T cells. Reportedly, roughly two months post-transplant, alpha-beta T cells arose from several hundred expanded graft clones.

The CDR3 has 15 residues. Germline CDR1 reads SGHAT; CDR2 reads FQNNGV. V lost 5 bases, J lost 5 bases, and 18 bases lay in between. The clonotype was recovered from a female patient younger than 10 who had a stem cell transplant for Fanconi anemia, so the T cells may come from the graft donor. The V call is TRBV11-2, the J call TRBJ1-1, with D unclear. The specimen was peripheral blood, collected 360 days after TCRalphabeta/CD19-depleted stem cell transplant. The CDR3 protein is CASSPRTEPTTEAFF. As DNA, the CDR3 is TGTGCCAGCAGCCCCCGGACGGAGCCGACGACTGAAGCTTTCTTT.